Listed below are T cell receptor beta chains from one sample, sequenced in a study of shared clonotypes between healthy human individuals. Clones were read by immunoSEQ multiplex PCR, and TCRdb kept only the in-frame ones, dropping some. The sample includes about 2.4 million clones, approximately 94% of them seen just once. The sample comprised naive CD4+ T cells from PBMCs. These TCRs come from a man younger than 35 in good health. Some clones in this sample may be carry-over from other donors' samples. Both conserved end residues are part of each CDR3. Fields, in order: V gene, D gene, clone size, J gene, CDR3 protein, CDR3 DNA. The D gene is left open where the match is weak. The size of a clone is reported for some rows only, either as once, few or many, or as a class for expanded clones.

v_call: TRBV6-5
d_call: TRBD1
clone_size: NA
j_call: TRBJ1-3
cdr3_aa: CASRRDRFSGNTIYF
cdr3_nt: TGTGCCAGCAGGAGGGACAGGTTCTCTGGAAACACCATATATTTT

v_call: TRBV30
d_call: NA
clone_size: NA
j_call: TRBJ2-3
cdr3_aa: CAWSVSRNTDTQYF
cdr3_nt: TGTGCCTGGAGTGTATCCAGAAACACAGATACGCAGTATTTT

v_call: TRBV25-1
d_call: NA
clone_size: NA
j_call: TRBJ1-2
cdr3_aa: CASSDPLPSSDYGYTF
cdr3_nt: TGTGCCAGCAGTGATCCATTACCCTCCTCCGACTATGGCTACACCTTC

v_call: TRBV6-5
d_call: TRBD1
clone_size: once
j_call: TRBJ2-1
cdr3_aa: CASRGRDRLYNEQFF
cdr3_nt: TGTGCCAGCCGCGGAAGGGACAGGCTGTACAATGAGCAGTTCTTC

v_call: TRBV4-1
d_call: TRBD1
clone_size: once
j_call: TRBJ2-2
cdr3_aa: CASSQDPDRGTGELFF
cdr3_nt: TGCGCCAGCAGCCAAGATCCGGACAGGGGAACCGGGGAGCTGTTTTTT

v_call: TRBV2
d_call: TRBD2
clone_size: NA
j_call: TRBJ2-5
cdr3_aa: CASSGTSGNQETQYF
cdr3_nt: TGTGCCAGCAGTGGGACTAGCGGGAACCAAGAGACCCAGTACTTC

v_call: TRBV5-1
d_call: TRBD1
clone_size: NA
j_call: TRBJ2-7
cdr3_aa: CASSLQGDEQYF
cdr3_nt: TGCGCCAGCAGCTTACAGGGGGATGAGCAGTACTTC

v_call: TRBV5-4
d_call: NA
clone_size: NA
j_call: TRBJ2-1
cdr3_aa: CASSLPRNNEQFF
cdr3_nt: TGTGCCAGCAGCTTGCCACGAAACAATGAGCAGTTCTTC

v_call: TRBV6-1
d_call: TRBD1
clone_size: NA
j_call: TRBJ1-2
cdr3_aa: CASRTGGNYGYTF
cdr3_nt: TGTGCCAGCAGAACAGGGGGCAACTATGGCTACACCTTC

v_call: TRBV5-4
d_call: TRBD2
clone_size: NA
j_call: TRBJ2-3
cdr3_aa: CASAGLAGGGDTQYF
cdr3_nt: TGTGCCAGCGCTGGACTAGCGGGAGGAGGGGATACGCAGTATTTT

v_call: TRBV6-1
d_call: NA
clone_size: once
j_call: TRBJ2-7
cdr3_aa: CASLATGFYEQYF
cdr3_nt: TGTGCCTCCCTAGCGACAGGGTTCTACGAGCAGTACTTC

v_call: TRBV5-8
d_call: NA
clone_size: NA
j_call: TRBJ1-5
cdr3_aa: CASSLAGGGTTMQPQHF
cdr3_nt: TGTGCCAGCAGCTTGGCCGGGGGGGGGACCACGATGCAGCCCCAGCATTTT

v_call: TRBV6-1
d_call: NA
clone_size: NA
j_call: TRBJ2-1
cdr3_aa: CAGRKRAYNEQFF
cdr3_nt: TGTGCCGGCCGAAAGCGAGCCTACAATGAGCAGTTCTTC

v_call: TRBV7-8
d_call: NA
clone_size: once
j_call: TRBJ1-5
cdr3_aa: CASSLVDNQPQHF
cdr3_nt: TGTGCCAGCAGCTTAGTAGACAATCAGCCCCAGCATTTT

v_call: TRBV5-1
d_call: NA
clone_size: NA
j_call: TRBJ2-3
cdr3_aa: CASSPGGTDTQYF
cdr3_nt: TGCGCCAGCAGTCCTGGCGGCACAGATACGCAGTATTTT

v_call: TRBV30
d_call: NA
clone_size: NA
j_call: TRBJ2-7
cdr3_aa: CAWSRSGEQYF
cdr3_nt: TGTGCCTGGAGTAGGTCCGGCGAGCAGTACTTC

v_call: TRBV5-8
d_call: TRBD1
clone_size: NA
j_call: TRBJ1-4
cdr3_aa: CASSQRDRNEKLFF
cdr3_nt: TGTGCCAGCAGCCAACGGGACAGAAATGAAAAACTGTTTTTT

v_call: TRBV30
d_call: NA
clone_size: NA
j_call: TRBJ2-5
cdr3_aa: CAWSVQGVGMAGGRIPQETQYF
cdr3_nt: TGTGCCTGGAGTGTACAGGGGGTAGGAATGGCGGGAGGGCGAATCCCTCAAGAGACCCAGTACTTC

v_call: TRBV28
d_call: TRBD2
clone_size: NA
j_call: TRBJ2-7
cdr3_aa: CASQFPTGGRGYEQYF
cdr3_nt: TGTGCCAGCCAGTTCCCGACTGGGGGGAGGGGCTACGAGCAGTACTTC

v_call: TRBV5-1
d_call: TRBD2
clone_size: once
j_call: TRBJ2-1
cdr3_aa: CASTHWTSGDSYNEQFF
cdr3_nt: TGCGCCAGCACACACTGGACTAGCGGGGATTCCTACAATGAGCAGTTCTTC

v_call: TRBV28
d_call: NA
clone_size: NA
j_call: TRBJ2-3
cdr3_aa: CAIVGDAVTDTQYF
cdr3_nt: TGTGCCATAGTAGGGGACGCGGTCACAGATACGCAGTATTTT

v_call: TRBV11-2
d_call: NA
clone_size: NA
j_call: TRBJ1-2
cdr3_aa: CASSSILRHGYTF
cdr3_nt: TGTGCCAGCAGCTCCATACTTCGGCATGGCTACACCTTC

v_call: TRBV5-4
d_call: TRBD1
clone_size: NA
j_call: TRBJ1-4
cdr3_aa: CASSLQGTGEKLFF
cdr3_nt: TGTGCCAGCAGTTTACAGGGGACGGGGGAGAAACTGTTTTTT

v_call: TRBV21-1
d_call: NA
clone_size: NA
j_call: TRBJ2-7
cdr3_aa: CASPPGTPYEQYF
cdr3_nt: TGTGCCAGCCCCCCGGGGACACCCTACGAGCAGTACTTC

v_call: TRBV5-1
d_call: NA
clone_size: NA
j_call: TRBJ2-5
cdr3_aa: CASSLVKSGVAQETQYF
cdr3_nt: TGCGCCAGCAGCTTGGTGAAGTCGGGGGTGGCTCAAGAGACCCAGTACTTC

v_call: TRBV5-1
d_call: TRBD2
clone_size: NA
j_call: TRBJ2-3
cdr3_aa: CASSLELAGVSDTQYF
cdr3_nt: TGCGCCAGCAGCTTGGAGCTAGCGGGAGTGTCAGATACGCAGTATTTT

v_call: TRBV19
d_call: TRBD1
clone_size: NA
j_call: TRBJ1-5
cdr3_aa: CASIPQGAQQPQHF
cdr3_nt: TGTGCCAGTATCCCTCAGGGGGCTCAACAGCCCCAGCATTTT

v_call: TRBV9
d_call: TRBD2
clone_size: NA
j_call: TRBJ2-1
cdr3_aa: CASSSDSGGYNEQFF
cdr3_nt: TGTGCCAGCAGCTCGGATAGCGGGGGATACAATGAGCAGTTCTTC

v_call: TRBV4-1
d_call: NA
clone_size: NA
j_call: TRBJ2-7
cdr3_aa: CASSQRDSSYEQYF
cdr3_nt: TGCGCCAGCAGCCAGAGAGACAGCTCCTACGAGCAGTACTTC

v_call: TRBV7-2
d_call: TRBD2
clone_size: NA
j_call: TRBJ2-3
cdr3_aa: CASSLRLAGEDTQYF
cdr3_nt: TGTGCCAGCAGTTTAAGACTAGCGGGAGAGGATACGCAGTATTTT

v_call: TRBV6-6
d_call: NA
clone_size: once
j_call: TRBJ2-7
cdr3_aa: CASSQTQRAGDEQYF
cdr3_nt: TGTGCCAGCAGCCAAACGCAGAGGGCAGGAGACGAGCAGTACTTC

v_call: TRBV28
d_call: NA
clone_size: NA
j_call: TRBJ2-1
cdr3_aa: CASSLFAGWRSNEQFF
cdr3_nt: TGTGCCAGCAGTTTATTCGCGGGATGGAGATCGAATGAGCAGTTCTTC

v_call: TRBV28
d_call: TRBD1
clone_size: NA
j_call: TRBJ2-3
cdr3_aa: CASSSPGGRADTQYF
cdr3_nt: TGTGCCAGCAGTTCCCCAGGGGGCCGGGCAGATACGCAGTATTTT

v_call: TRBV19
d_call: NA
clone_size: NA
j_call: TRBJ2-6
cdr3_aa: CASSIRHPGANVLTF
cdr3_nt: TGTGCCAGTAGTATTCGGCACCCTGGGGCCAACGTCCTGACTTTC

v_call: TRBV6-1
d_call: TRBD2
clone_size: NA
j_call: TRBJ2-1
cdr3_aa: CASSEFLAGDNNEQFF
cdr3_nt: TGTGCCAGCAGTGAGTTTCTAGCGGGGGATAACAATGAGCAGTTCTTC

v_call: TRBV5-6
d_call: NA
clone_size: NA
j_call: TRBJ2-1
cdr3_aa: CASSDTLRADEQFF
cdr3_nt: TGTGCCAGCAGCGACACACTGCGGGCGGATGAGCAGTTCTTC

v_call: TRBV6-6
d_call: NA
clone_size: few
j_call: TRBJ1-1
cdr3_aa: CASSTGYTEAFF
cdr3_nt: TGTGCCAGCAGCACAGGGTACACTGAAGCTTTCTTT

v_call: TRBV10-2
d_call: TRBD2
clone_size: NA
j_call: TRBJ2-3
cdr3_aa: CASSDSGSTDTQYF
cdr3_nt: TGCGCCAGCAGTGATAGCGGGAGCACAGATACGCAGTATTTT

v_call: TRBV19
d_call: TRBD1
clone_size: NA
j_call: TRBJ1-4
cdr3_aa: CASSIRAWTGGNEKLFF
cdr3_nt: TGTGCCAGTAGTATCCGCGCGTGGACAGGAGGTAATGAAAAACTGTTTTTT

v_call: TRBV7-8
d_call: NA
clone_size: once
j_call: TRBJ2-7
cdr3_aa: CASSSDIDSYEQYF
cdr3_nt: TGTGCCAGCAGCTCCGACATCGACTCCTACGAGCAGTACTTC

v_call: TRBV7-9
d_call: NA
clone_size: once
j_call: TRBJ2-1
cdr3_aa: CASSPWGRLTYNEQFF
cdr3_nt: TGTGCCAGCAGCCCTTGGGGCCGACTTACCTACAATGAGCAGTTCTTC

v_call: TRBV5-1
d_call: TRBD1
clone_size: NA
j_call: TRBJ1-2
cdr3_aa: CASSFDPTGNGYTF
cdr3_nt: TGCGCCAGCAGCTTCGACCCGACAGGGAATGGCTACACCTTC

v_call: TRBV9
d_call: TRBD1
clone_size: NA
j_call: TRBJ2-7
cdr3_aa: CASSGGQGNYEQYF
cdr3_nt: TGTGCCAGCAGTGGGGGACAGGGTAACTACGAGCAGTACTTC

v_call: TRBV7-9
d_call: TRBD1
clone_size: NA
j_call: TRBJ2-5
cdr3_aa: CASSPGQGARETQYF
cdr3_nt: TGTGCCAGCAGCCCCGGACAGGGGGCGAGAGAGACCCAGTACTTC

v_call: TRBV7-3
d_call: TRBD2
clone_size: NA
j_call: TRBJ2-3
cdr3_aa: CASSFASGRRDTQYF
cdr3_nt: TGTGCCAGCAGCTTCGCTAGCGGGAGGCGGGATACGCAGTATTTT

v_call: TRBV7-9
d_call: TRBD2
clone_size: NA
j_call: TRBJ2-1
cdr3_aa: CASSLVGSGRAGEQFF
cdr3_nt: TGTGCCAGCAGCTTAGTAGGCAGCGGGAGGGCCGGGGAGCAGTTCTTC

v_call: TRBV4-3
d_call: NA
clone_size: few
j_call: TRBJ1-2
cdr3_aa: CASSLGRATGGYTF
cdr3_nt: TGCGCCAGCAGCCTCGGCCGGGCCACGGGTGGCTACACCTTC

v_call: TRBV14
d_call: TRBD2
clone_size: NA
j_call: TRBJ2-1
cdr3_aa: CASSLLTSGDNEQFF
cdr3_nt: TGTGCCAGCAGCCTTCTGACTAGCGGGGATAATGAGCAGTTCTTC

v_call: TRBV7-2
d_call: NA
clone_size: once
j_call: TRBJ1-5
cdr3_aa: CASSLVVGGSYSNQPQHF
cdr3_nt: TGTGCCAGCAGCTTAGTAGTCGGAGGCAGCTATAGCAATCAGCCCCAGCATTTT

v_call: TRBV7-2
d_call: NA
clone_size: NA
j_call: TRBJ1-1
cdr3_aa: CASSLARGDEAFF
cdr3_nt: TGTGCCAGCAGCTTAGCGCGAGGTGATGAAGCTTTCTTT

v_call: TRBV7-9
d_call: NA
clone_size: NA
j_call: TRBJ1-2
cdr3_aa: CASSLADTGYTF
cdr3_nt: TGTGCCAGCAGCTTAGCGGACACTGGCTACACCTTC

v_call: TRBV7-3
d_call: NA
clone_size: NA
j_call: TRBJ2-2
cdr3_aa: CASASGGELFF
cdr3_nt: TGTGCCAGCGCCTCCGGGGGGGAGCTGTTTTTT

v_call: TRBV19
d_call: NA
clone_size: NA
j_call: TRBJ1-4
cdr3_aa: CASSPRAGGSEKLFF
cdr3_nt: TGTGCCAGTAGTCCCAGGGCCGGGGGCAGTGAAAAACTGTTTTTT

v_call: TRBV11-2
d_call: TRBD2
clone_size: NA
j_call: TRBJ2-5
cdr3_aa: CASSLDYGTSGRAQYF
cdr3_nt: TGTGCCAGCAGCTTAGATTATGGGACTAGCGGGAGGGCCCAGTACTTC

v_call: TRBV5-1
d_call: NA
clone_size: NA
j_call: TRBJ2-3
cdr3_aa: CASSLGDLGADTQYF
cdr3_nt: TGCGCCAGCAGCTTGGGGGACCTAGGCGCAGATACGCAGTATTTT

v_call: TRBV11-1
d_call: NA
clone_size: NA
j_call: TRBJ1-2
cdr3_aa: CASSHGGYGYTF
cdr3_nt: TGTGCCAGCAGCCATGGGGGCTATGGCTACACCTTC

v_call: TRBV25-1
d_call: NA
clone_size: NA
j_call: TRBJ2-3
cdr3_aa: CASRQGSADTQYF
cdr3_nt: TGTGCCAGCAGACAGGGATCTGCAGATACGCAGTATTTT

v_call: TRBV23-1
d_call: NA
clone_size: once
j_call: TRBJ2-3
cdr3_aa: CASSPRSVDTQYF
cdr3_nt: TGCGCCAGCAGCCCCAGGAGTGTAGATACGCAGTATTTT

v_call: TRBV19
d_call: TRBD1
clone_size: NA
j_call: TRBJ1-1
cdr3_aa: CASSTTTPRQGTAFF
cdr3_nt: TGTGCCAGTAGTACCACCACACCTCGACAGGGGACGGCTTTCTTT

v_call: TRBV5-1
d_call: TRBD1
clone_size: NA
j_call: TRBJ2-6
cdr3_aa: CASSMTGLPGANVLTF
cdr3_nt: TGCGCCAGCAGCATGACAGGGCTTCCCGGGGCCAACGTCCTGACTTTC